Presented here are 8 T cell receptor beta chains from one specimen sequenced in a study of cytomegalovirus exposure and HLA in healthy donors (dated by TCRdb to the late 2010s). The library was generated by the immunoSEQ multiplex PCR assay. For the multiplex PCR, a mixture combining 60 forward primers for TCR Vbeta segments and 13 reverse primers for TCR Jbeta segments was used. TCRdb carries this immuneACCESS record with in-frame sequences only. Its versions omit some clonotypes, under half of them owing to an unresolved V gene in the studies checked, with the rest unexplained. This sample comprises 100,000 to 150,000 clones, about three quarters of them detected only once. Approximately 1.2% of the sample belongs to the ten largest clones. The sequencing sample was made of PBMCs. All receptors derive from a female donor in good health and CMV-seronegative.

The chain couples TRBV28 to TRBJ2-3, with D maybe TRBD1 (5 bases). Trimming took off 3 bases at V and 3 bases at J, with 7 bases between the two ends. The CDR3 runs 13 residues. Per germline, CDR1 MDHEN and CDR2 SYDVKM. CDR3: CASSFQGTDTQYF. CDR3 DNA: TGTGCCAGCAGTTTTCAGGGAACAGATACGCAGTATTTT.

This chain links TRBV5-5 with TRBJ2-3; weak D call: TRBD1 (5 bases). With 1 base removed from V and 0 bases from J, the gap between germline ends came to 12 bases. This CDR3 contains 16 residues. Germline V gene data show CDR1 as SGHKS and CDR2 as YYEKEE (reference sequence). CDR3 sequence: CASSLWGGASTDTQYF. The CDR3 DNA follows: TGTGCCAGCAGCTTGTGGGGCGGTGCTAGCACAGATACGCAGTATTTT. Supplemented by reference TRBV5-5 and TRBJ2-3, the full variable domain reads DAGVTQSPTHLIKTRGQQVTLRCSPISGHKSVSWYQQVLGQGPQFIFQYYEKEERGRGNFPDRFSARQFPNYSSELNVNALLLGDSALYLCASSLWGGASTDTQYFGPGTRLTVL.

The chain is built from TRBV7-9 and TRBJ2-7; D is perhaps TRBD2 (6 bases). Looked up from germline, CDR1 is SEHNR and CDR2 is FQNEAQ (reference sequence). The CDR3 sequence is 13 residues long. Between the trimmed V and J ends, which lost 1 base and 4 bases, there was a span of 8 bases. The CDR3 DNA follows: TGTGCCAGCAGCTTAGACGGGGGTTACGAGCAGTACTTC. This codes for CASSLDGGYEQYF.

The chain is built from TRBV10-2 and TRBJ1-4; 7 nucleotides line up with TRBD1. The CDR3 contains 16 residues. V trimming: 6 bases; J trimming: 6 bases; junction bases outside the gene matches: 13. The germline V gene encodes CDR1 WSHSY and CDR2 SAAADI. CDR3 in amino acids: CASSAGQVGGDEKLFF. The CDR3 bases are TGCGCCAGCAGCGCCGGACAGGTCGGGGGAGATGAAAAACTGTTTTTT.

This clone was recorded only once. The CDR3 DNA sequence: TGTGCCAGCAGAGGCGAGGGGGCTGTTTACGAGCAGTACTTC. Protein sequence: CASRGEGAVYEQYF. The chain carries TRBV28 and TRBJ2-5; 7 bases line up with TRBD1. The J call is uncertain, as TRBJ2-7 better fits the DNA end. The CDR3 has 14 residues. Germline V gene sequence: CDR1 MDHEN, CDR2 SYDVKM.

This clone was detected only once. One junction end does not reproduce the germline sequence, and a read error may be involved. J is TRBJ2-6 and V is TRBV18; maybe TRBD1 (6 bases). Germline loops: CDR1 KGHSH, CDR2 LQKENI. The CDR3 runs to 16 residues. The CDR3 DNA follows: TGTGCCAGCTCACCACGGTTGGGGGCTGGGGCCAACGGCCTGACTTTC. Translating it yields CASSPRLGAGANGLTF.

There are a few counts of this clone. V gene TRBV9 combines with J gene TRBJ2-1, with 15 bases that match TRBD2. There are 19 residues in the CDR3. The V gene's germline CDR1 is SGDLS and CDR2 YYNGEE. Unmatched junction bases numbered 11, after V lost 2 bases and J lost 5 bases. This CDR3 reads CASSVGTSGRRTGNNEQFF. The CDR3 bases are TGTGCCAGCAGCGTCGGGACTAGCGGGAGGCGGACGGGCAACAATGAGCAGTTCTTC.

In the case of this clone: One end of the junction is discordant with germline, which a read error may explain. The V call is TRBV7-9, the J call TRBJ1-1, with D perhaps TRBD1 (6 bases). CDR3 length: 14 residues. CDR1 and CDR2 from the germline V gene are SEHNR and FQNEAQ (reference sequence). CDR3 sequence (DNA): TGTGCCGGCAGCCACTGGGACACAGACACTGAAGCTTTCTTT. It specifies CAGSHWDTDTEAFF.